Below are 12 T cell receptor beta chains sequenced from a single sample in a study of cytomegalovirus exposure and HLA in healthy donors. The PCR ran on 60 Vbeta and 13 Jbeta primers. This table comes from immunoSEQ multiplex PCR, and its TCRdb copy is limited to in-frame clones, with some not included. The table includes some 130,000 clones, more than 75% detected once. Sequencing input: PBMCs. These receptors were taken from a female donor in good health and CMV-seronegative.

This chain joins TRBV5-1 and TRBJ2-5; D is possibly TRBD2 (6 bases). The CDR3 extends over 14 amino acids. V dropped 1 base and J dropped 2 bases, with 9 bases sitting between them. Germline CDR1 is SGHRS and CDR2 is YFSETQ. The CDR3 spells CASSLFSGQETQYF. The CDR3, as DNA: TGCGCCAGCAGCTTGTTTAGCGGACAAGAGACCCAGTACTTC.

The chain carries TRBV6-1 and TRBJ2-7, with D possibly matching TRBD1 (5 bases). The CDR3 length is 14 residues. The V gene lost 6 bases and the J gene lost 1 base, with 13 bases spanning the gap. The V gene's germline CDR1 is MNHNS and CDR2 SASEGT. The CDR3: CASRGDSLSYEQYF. The CDR3 DNA is TGTGCCAGCAGGGGTGACAGCCTATCCTACGAGCAGTACTTC.

V usage is TRBV2 and J usage is TRBJ1-5, with D tentatively TRBD1 (5 bases). Germline assignment: CDR1 SNHLY and CDR2 FYNNEI. V lost 6 bases and J 5 bases, leaving 11 bases between the germline ends. The CDR3 extends over 13 amino acids. The CDR3 nucleotides read TGTGCCAGCAGGGGCAGGGATCATCAGCCCCAGCATTTT. It codes for CASRGRDHQPQHF.

V is TRBV7-2 and J is TRBJ1-4, with D possibly matching TRBD1 (6 bases). Trimming stripped 1 base from V and 8 bases from J, with 14 bases between. The germline gives CDR1 SGHTA, CDR2 FQGNSA. CDR3 length: 15 residues. The CDR3 here is CASSLVGGAREKLFF. The CDR3 region has the DNA TGTGCCAGCAGCTTAGTGGGGGGGGCACGCGAAAAACTGTTTTTT.

The chain employs TRBV5-1 and TRBJ2-1; 13 bases match TRBD2. The CDR3 sequence is 14 residues long. CDR1 SGHRS and CDR2 YFSETQ come from the germline V gene. V trimming: 4 bases; J trimming: 8 bases; junction bases outside the gene matches: 3. CDR3 nucleotides: TGCGCCAGCAGCCTCGGGACTAGCGGGGATGAGCAGTTCTTC. Translated: CASSLGTSGDEQFF.

The genes are TRBV29-1 and TRBJ1-1, with a tentative D call TRBD1 (5 bases). The length of the CDR3 is 12 residues. Between the trimmed V and J ends, which lost 7 bases and 4 bases, there was a span of 13 bases. The germline CDR1 and CDR2 sequences are SQVTM and ANQGSEA. For the CDR3, the DNA is TGCAGCGCTAACCTCGGGGGCACTGAAGCTTTCTTT. Translated: CSANLGGTEAFF.

This rearrangement joins TRBV29-1 to TRBJ1-2, with 7 nucleotides matching TRBD1. The V segment lost 5 bases and the J segment 3 bases; nucleotides outside the gene matches: 3. CDR1 is SQVTM, CDR2 ANQGSEA, per germline. The CDR3 contains 12 residues. This chain's CDR3 is CSVTGEHYGYTF. The CDR3 bases are TGCAGCGTTACAGGGGAGCACTATGGCTACACCTTC.

This clone is a singleton in its sample. The chain carries TRBV7-2 and TRBJ2-7; 7 positions match TRBD2. The CDR3 spans 15 residues. V lost 1 base, J lost 4 bases, and 7 bases stayed unmatched. Germline CDR1 SGHTA, CDR2 FQGNSA. The DNA for the CDR3 is TGTGCCAGCAGCTTAGACCGGGCGGGGGAATACGAGCAGTACTTC. Protein sequence: CASSLDRAGEYEQYF.

This chain connects TRBV6-6 to TRBJ2-7, with a possible D match to TRBD1 (5 bases). The V end lost 6 bases, the J end lost 3 bases, and 15 bases lay between the germline ends. The germline V gene has CDR1 MNHNY and CDR2 SVGAGI (reference sequence). The CDR3 runs to 14 residues. For the CDR3, the DNA is TGTGCCAGCAGCGAAATAGACAGTCGCTACGAGCAGTACTTC. Translated: CASSEIDSRYEQYF.

The V call is TRBV2, the J call TRBJ2-3, with 11 bases fitting TRBD2. V lost 6 bases, J lost 0 bases, and 23 bases stayed unmatched. Germline assignment: CDR1 SNHLY and CDR2 FYNNEI. The CDR3 has 22 residues. The CDR3 DNA follows: TGTGCCAGCAGCCACGACCTAGCGGGAGGTCCTACTTCAATTGCTAGCACAGATACGCAGTATTTT. Translated, it gives CASSHDLAGGPTSIASTDTQYF. Complete variable domain (other parts from reference TRBV2 and TRBJ2-3): EPEVTQTPSHQVTQMGQEVILRCVPISNHLYFYWYRQILGQKVEFLVSFYNNEISEKSEIFDDQFSVERPDGSNFTLKIRSTKLEDSAMYFCASSHDLAGGPTSIASTDTQYFGPGTRLTVL.

This clone has a handful of counts. The rearrangement links TRBV19 to TRBJ2-6; 7 bases line up with TRBD2. The germline V gene has CDR1 LNHDA and CDR2 SQIVND (reference sequence). V lost 4 bases to trimming and J lost 0 bases; unmatched junction nucleotides: 6. This CDR3 region has 17 residues. The CDR3 DNA is TGTGCCAGTAGTAGCCGGAGGACTAGCTCTGGGGCCAACGTCCTGACTTTC. This codes for CASSSRRTSSGANVLTF.

The rearrangement links TRBV13 to TRBJ2-7, with 11 bases matching TRBD2. This CDR3 region has 13 residues. Germline assignment: CDR1 PRHDT and CDR2 FYEKMQ (reference sequence). J lost 6 bases, V lost 10 bases, and 8 bases had no gene match. The CDR3 loop reads CATNSGRAAEQYF. The DNA of the CDR3 is TGTGCCACCAATAGCGGGAGGGCGGCCGAGCAGTACTTC.